Sequencing of this T cell receptor beta chain was carried out in a study of T-cell memory formation after mild COVID-19 (dated by TCRdb to the early 2020s). Background on the whole study: Most TCR sequence clusters were specific to one of the two donors. In a couple of donors, T-cell clones that expanded and contracted after mild COVID-19 were tracked by sequencing TCRalpha and TCRbeta repertoires over time. Two young, previously healthy adult volunteers made up the cohort, one male and one female. Results and caveats for the whole study, not just this receptor: Contracting CD4+ clones turned up mainly in the CM and EM memory subsets, whereas EMRA was where CD8+ clones were enriched. Some responding clones were detected in pre-infection memory, suggesting pre-existing cross-reactive memory T cells joined the SARS-CoV-2 response. Only a couple of mild cases were covered in the study, and larger cohorts including severe cases with pre-infection samples were considered necessary. Balanced CD4/CD8 phenotypes were observed for clones contracting from day 15 to 85, whereas a bias towards CD4+ was observed for a second wave of clones expanding from day 15 to 37. SARS-CoV-2 specificity of the second-wave clones peaking on day 37 was not confirmed.

PBMCs were isolated by Ficoll-Paque density gradient centrifugation. This clonotype appeared a few times. Its antigen is currently not known. No per-base quality is available; no much larger clone lies one base away. TCRdb records Illumina NovaSeq 6000 as the sequencer. TCRalpha and TCRbeta cDNA libraries were constructed by 5'RACE with constant-segment primers, with sample barcodes and unique molecular identifiers being introduced. Trizol reagent was used to extract RNA from every sample. Libraries were amplified in two PCR steps, with a second sample barcode and Illumina TruSeq adapters added in the second step. The libraries were sequenced on an Illumina NovaSeq using 2 x 150 bp paired-end reads. As for the authors' bioinformatics: The reads were demultiplexed and collapsed into UMI-guided consensus sequences using migec v1.2.7. Using mixcr v2.1.11, UMI consensuses were aligned to TRA and TRB V and J templates and then assembled into clonotypes. Expanded or contracted clonotypes were those called significant by both edgeR and NoisET, with noise models trained on biological replicates. For edgeR calls, a false discovery rate-adjusted p below 0.01 and a log2 fold-change threshold of 1 were applied. As an exploratory analysis of dynamics, PCA with hierarchical clustering was applied to max-normalized trajectories of the 1000 most abundant clonotypes. Each responding clone was given a CD4 or CD8 phenotype based on the CD4+ and CD8+ repertoires, which had been sequenced separately. TCRdb passed the public sequencing reads through fastp at Q25 and MiXCR, retaining productive beta sequences. Records with the same CDR3 protein are collapsed into one entry carrying the most frequent genes and DNA. In this record, the V and J calls reflect TCRdb's handling and not the investigators' own analysis. The table for this sample lists some 270,000 distinct CDR3 sequences; 15% of them were counted only once. More than 2% of the sample is in the top ten clones.

CDR1 and CDR2 are read off the germline V gene as SGHTA and FQGTGA. V ends up 5 bases short and J 7 bases short, with an unmatched junction base count of 12. The CDR3, cysteine through phenylalanine, is 16 amino acids long. The retained sequence is limited to the CDR3, 48 bases, with the frame set at the first base. Input material: PBMCs or a T cell subset sorted from them (not recorded which). This chain joins TRBV7-3 to TRBJ2-7, with 12 middle bases fitting TRBD2. This TCR was sampled from an adult woman who had mild COVID-19 (a few samples of this study predate the infection). The sample titles of this study are shuffled in the database, so cell type and time point are left out; the donor was told from shared clones. The CDR3 sequence is CASSPGLAGPGAEQYF. At the DNA level, the sequence is TGTGCCAGCAGCCCTGGACTAGCGGGGCCAGGGGCAGAGCAGTACTTC.